This T cell receptor (beta chain) derives from a study of T cells after posttransplantation cyclophosphamide. Study results and limitations: Skin or GI-infiltrating T cells shared few TRB sequences with blood. Donor CD8+ memory clones often dominated recipient blood repertoires at later times. Recipient CMV seropositivity and CMV reactivation strongly tracked TRB clonality.

Repertoires were generated with immunoSEQ multiplex PCR, while TCRdb's copy carries only in-frame clones and drops some. The data contain under 15,000 clones, approximately 82% of them singletons. This related bone marrow graft donor gave peripheral blood on the day of marrow donation. A single count supports this clone. Its antigen remains unidentified. The receptor's source is a man in his forties or fifties in good health, CMV-negative, and a related stem cell transplant donor. Input material: memory CD4+ T cells sorted from PBMCs.

As DNA, the CDR3 is TGTGCCTGGAGTCACAGGGGTGTGTCTGGCTACACCTTC. Protein product: CAWSHRGVSGYTF. This chain links TRBV30 with TRBJ1-2; 7 bases agree with TRBD1. There are 13 residues in the CDR3. V shed 2 bases, J shed 7 bases, and the junction held 7 bases outside the gene matches. Germline CDR1 reads GTSNPN; CDR2 reads SVGIG (reference sequence). The full variable domain, with the rest looked up from reference TRBV30 and TRBJ1-2, is SQTIHQWPATLVQPVGSPLSLECTVEGTSNPNLYWYRQAAGRGLQLLFYSVGIGQISSEVPQNLSASRPQDRQFILSSKKLLLSDSGFYLCAWSHRGVSGYTFGSGTRLTVV.